What follows describes a single T cell receptor (beta chain). The source of the sample is a study of blood T cells in healthy people across ages. This CDR3 contains 15 residues. Looked up from germline, CDR1 is SQVTM and CDR2 is ANQGSEA. V was trimmed by 1 base and J by 2 bases, leaving 14 bases between them. Next came a second PCR, run for about 7 to 12 cycles, which used a sample-barcoded 5' primer along with a J-beta primer mix. A 12-random-nucleotide template-switch adaptor tagged each cDNA molecule. Using its own MiXCR run on the 5' RACE reads, TCRdb lists one record per CDR3 protein. This table holds 750,000 to 950,000 distinct CDR3 sequences, 25% to 35% found once. The sample was also linked to a second study, of T cells of mothers and their children. That source notes: Whether related or unrelated, pairs show similar shaping of TCR recombination output by thymic selection.

The sequencing sample was made of blood. The TCR originated in a woman aged 40 to 49 in good health. The rearrangement uses TRBV29-1 and TRBJ1-1; D is possibly TRBD1 (5 bases). This CDR3 is CSVEGRLTGNTEAFF. The CDR3 DNA follows: TGCAGCGTTGAAGGTCGTCTAACAGGCAACACTGAAGCTTTCTTT.